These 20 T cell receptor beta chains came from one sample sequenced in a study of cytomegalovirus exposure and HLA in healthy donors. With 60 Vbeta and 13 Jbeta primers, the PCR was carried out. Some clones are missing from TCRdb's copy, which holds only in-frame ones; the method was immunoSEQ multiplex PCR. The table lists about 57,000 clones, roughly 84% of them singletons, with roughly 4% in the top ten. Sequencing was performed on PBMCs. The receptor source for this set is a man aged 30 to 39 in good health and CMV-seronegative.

The CDR3 sequence is CASSQSGSGADTQYF. In DNA form, the CDR3 reads TGTGCCAGCAGCCAGAGCGGGAGCGGCGCAGATACGCAGTATTTT. The genes are TRBV7-6 and TRBJ2-3; 8 nucleotides match TRBD2. There are 15 residues in the CDR3. The V and J ends lost 5 bases and 4 bases, in that order; junction bases with no gene match: 8. Germline CDR1 is SGHVS and CDR2 is FNYEAQ.

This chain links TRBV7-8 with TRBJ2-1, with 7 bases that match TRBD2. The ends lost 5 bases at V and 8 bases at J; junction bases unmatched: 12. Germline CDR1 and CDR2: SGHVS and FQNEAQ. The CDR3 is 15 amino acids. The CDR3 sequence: CASSGEGGLFDEQFF. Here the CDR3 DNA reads TGTGCCAGCAGCGGGGAGGGCGGTCTTTTCGATGAGCAGTTCTTC.

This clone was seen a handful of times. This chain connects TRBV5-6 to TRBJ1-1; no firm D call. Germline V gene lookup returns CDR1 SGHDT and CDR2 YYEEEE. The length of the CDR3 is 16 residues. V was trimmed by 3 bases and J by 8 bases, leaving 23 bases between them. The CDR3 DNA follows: TGTGCCAGCAGCTCCCCCACAATGACGCCGGCGGGAGAAGCTTTCTTT. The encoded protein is CASSSPTMTPAGEAFF. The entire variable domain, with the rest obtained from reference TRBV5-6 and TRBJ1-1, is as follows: DAGVTQSPTHLIKTRGQQVTLRCSPKSGHDTVSWYQQALGQGPQFIFQYYEEEERQRGNFPDRFSGHQFPNYSSELNVNALLLGDSALYLCASSSPTMTPAGEAFFGQGTRLTVV.

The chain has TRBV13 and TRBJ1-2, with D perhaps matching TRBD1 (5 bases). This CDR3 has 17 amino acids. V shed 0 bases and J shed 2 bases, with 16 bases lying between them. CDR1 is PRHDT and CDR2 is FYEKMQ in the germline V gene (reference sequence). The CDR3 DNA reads TGTGCCAGCAGCTTAGGCGGGGGTGGGCTAATAAACTATGGCTACACCTTC. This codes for CASSLGGGGLINYGYTF.

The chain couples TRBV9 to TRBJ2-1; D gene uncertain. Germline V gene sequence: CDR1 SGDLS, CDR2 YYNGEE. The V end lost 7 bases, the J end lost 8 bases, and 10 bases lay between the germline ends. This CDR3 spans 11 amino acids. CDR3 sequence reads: CASARRYEQFF. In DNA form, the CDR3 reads TGTGCCAGCGCCCGGCGGTATGAGCAGTTCTTC.

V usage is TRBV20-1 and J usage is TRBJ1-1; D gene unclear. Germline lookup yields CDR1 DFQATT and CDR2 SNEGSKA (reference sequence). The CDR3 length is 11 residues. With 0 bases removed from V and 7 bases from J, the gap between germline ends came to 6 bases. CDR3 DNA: TGCAGTGCTAGAGATAACGGTGAAGCTTTCTTT. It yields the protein CSARDNGEAFF.

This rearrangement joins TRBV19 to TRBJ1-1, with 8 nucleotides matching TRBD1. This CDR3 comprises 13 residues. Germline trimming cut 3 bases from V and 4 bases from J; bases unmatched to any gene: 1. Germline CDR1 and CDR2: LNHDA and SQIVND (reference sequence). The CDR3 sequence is CASSMDRVTEAFF. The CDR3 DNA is TGTGCCAGTAGTATGGACAGGGTCACTGAAGCTTTCTTT.

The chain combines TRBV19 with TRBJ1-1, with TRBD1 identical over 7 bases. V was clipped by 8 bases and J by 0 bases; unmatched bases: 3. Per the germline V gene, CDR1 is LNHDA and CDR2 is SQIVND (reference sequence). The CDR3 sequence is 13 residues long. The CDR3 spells CASGTAMNTEAFF. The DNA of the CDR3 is TGTGCCAGTGGGACAGCCATGAACACTGAAGCTTTCTTT.

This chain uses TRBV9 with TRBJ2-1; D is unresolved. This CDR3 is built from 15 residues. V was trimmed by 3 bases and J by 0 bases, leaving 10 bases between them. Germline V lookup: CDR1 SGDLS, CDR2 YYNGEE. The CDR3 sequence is CASSARYSSYNEQFF. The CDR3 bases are TGTGCCAGCAGCGCCCGTTATAGCTCCTACAATGAGCAGTTCTTC.

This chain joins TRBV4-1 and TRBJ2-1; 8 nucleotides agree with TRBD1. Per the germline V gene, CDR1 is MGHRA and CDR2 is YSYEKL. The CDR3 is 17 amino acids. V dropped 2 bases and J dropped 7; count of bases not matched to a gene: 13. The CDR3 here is CASSQSPGQVWSNEQFF. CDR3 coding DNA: TGCGCCAGCAGCCAATCTCCGGGACAGGTTTGGTCAAATGAGCAGTTCTTC.

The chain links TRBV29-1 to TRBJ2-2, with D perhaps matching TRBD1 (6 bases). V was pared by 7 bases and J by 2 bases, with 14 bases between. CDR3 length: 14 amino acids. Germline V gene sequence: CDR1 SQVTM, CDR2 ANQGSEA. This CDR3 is CSAPGRGNTGELFF. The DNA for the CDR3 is TGCAGCGCCCCGGGCAGGGGAAACACCGGGGAGCTGTTTTTT.

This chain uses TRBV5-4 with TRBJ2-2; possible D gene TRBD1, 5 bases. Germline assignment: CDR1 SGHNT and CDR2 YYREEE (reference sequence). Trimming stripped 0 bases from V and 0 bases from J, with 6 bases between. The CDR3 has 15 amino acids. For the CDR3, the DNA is TGTGCCAGCAGCTTGGTACAGGCGAACACCGGGGAGCTGTTTTTT. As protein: CASSLVQANTGELFF. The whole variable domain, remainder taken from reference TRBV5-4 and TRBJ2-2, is ETGVTQSPTHLIKTRGQQVTLRCSSQSGHNTVSWYQQALGQGPQFIFQYYREEENGRGNFPPRFSGLQFPNYSSELNVNALELDDSALYLCASSLVQANTGELFFGEGSRLTVL.

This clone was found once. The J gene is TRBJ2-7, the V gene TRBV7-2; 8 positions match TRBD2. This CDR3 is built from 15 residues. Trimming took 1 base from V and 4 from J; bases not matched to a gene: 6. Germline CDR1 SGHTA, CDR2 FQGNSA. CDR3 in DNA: TGTGCCAGCAGCTTAGAGGGCGGGGGGCATTACGAGCAGTACTTC. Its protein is CASSLEGGGHYEQYF.

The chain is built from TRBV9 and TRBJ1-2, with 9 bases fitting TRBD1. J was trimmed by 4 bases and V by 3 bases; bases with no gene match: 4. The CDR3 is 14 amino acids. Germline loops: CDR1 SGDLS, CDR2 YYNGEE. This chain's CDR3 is CASSGGQGGYGYTF. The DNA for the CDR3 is TGTGCCAGCAGCGGGGGACAGGGCGGCTATGGCTACACCTTC.

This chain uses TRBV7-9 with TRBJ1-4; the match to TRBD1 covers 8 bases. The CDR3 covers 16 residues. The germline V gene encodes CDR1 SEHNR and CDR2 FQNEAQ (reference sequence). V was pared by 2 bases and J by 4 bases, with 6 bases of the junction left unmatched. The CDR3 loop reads CASSLHRDRSNEKLFF. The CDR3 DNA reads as TGTGCCAGCAGCTTACACCGGGACAGGAGTAATGAAAAACTGTTTTTT. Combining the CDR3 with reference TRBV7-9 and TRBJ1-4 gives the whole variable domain DTGVSQNPRHKITKRGQNVTFRCDPISEHNRLYWYRQTLGQGPEFLTYFQNEAQLEKSRLLSDRFSAERPKGSFSTLEIQRTEQGDSAMYLCASSLHRDRSNEKLFFGSGTQLSVL.

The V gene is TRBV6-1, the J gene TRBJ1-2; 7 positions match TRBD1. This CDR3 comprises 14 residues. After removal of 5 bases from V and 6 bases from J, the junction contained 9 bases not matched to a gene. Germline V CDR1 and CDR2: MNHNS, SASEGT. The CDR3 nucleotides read TGTGCCAGCAGTCTGGACGGAGGGGGCGATGGCTACACCTTC. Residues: CASSLDGGGDGYTF.

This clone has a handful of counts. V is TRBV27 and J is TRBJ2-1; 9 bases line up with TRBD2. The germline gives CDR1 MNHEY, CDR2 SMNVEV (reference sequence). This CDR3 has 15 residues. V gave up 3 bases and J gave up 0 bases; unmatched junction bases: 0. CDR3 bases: TGTGCCAGCAGTTTTAGCGGGAGCTCCTACAATGAGCAGTTCTTC. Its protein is CASSFSGSSYNEQFF.

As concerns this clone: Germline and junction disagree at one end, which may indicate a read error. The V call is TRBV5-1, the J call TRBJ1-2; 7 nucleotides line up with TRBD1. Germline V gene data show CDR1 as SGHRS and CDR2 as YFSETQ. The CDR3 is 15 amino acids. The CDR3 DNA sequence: TGCGCCAGCAGCTTTCGGGGACAGACTAACTATGGCTACATCTTC. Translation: CASSFRGQTNYGYIF.

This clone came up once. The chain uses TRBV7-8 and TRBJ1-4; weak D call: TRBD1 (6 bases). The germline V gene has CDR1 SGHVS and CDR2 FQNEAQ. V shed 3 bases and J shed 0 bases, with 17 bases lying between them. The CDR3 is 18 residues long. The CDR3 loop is CASSFRAGHRTTNEKLFF. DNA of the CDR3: TGTGCCAGCAGCTTTAGAGCGGGACACAGGACAACTAATGAAAAACTGTTTTTT.

CDR3 in amino acids: CASSISSGRANNEQFF. The CDR3 DNA sequence: TGTGCCAGTAGTATCTCTAGCGGGAGGGCAAACAATGAGCAGTTCTTC. The chain links TRBV19 to TRBJ2-1; 12 bases match TRBD2. The CDR3 covers 16 residues. V dropped 3 bases and J dropped 5; count of bases not matched to a gene: 5. Germline V gene lookup returns CDR1 LNHDA and CDR2 SQIVND (reference sequence).